This T cell receptor (beta chain) was sequenced in a study of immune evolution from preneoplasia to lung adenocarcinoma. Study-level findings and limits: Later-stage lesions seemingly showed higher T cell density and diversity than normal lung. Top clone share appeared to fall from AAH through AIS, MIA, adenocarcinoma.

H&E slides confirmed each diagnosis, reviewed by two pathologists independently. This clone is categorized as hyperexpanded. Its matching antigen is unknown. A read error may account for a junction end that differs from germline. Sequencing was performed with immunoSEQ multiplex PCR; in TCRdb, only in-frame clones are kept and a portion is missing. Found here are some 3,000 clones, 40% to 60% of them singletons; the top ten hold roughly a quarter. Germline V gene data show CDR1 as SSHAT and CDR2 as FNYEAQ (reference sequence). CDR3 length equals 14 residues. Sequencing was done on a sample of FFPE normal lung tissue adjacent to the tumor. V and J are TRBV7-7 and TRBJ1-1; D ambiguous. The TCR was taken from a person aged 45-65 years with lung adenocarcinoma. CDR3 bases: TGTGCTAGCAGCTTAGTGCCCGTGAACACTGAAGCTTTCTTT. It encodes CASSLVPVNTEAFF.